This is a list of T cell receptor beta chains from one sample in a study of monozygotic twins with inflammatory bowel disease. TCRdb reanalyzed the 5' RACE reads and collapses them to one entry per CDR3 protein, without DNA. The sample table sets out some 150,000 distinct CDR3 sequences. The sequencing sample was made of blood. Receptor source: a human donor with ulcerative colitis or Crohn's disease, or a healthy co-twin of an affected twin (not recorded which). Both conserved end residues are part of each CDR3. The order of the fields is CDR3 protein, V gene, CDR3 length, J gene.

cdr3_aa: CASSQGSRIAYNEQFF
v_call: TRBV4-3
cdr3_length: 16
j_call: TRBJ2-1

cdr3_aa: CASSRTGPQETQYF
v_call: TRBV7-2
cdr3_length: 14
j_call: TRBJ2-5

cdr3_aa: CASSPRNPDGYTYEQYF
v_call: TRBV18
cdr3_length: 17
j_call: TRBJ2-7

cdr3_aa: CASSNRDTEAFF
v_call: TRBV19
cdr3_length: 12
j_call: TRBJ1-1

cdr3_aa: CASGSRSSYNEQFF
v_call: TRBV6-2/TRBV6-3
cdr3_length: 14
j_call: TRBJ2-1

cdr3_aa: CASTAEKDSRTNSPLHF
v_call: TRBV21-1
cdr3_length: 17
j_call: TRBJ1-6

cdr3_aa: CASSPGGRGDENEQFF
v_call: TRBV6-2/TRBV6-3
cdr3_length: 16
j_call: TRBJ2-1

cdr3_aa: CASSSSASYEQYF
v_call: TRBV7-2
cdr3_length: 13
j_call: TRBJ2-7

cdr3_aa: CASSTPRGDDGTEAFF
v_call: TRBV27
cdr3_length: 16
j_call: TRBJ1-1

cdr3_aa: CASSQDLLGTTNEKLFF
v_call: TRBV14
cdr3_length: 17
j_call: TRBJ1-4

cdr3_aa: CASSPQTGDEKLFF
v_call: TRBV18
cdr3_length: 14
j_call: TRBJ1-4

cdr3_aa: CASRVTGVPVGYTF
v_call: TRBV12-3/TRBV12-4
cdr3_length: 14
j_call: TRBJ1-2

cdr3_aa: CAITPTDSGNTIYF
v_call: TRBV10-3
cdr3_length: 14
j_call: TRBJ1-3

cdr3_aa: CASETAAKNIQYF
v_call: TRBV27
cdr3_length: 13
j_call: TRBJ2-4

cdr3_aa: CASSLMTDSTGELFF
v_call: TRBV5-1
cdr3_length: 15
j_call: TRBJ2-2

cdr3_aa: CASSLTPGAYEQYF
v_call: TRBV7-3
cdr3_length: 14
j_call: TRBJ2-7

cdr3_aa: CSVRGDRENYEQYF
v_call: TRBV29-1
cdr3_length: 14
j_call: TRBJ2-7

cdr3_aa: CASSSGSGSPYNEQFF
v_call: TRBV7-3
cdr3_length: 16
j_call: TRBJ2-1

cdr3_aa: CASTNPLGRGDTDTQYF
v_call: TRBV6-2/TRBV6-3
cdr3_length: 17
j_call: TRBJ2-3

cdr3_aa: CSARESGGNDNEQFF
v_call: TRBV20-1
cdr3_length: 15
j_call: TRBJ2-1

cdr3_aa: CATNFSYNEQFF
v_call: TRBV24-1
cdr3_length: 12
j_call: TRBJ2-1

cdr3_aa: CASSLGGQGYTF
v_call: TRBV7-9
cdr3_length: 12
j_call: TRBJ1-2

cdr3_aa: CASSFRPGQGFNEQYF
v_call: TRBV5-1
cdr3_length: 16
j_call: TRBJ2-7

cdr3_aa: CASRLTSGASSYNEQFF
v_call: TRBV7-2
cdr3_length: 17
j_call: TRBJ2-1

cdr3_aa: CASSSTTRGLGEQYF
v_call: TRBV7-9
cdr3_length: 15
j_call: TRBJ2-7